This passage covers 16 T cell receptor beta chains from one sample sequenced in a study of read filtering for tumor transcriptome and immune sequencing. From 300 to 450 ng of RNA, a library with molecular barcoded alpha/delta and beta/gamma adaptors was made. Each CDR3 protein gets one entry after TCRdb re-called the reads with MiXCR. The sample consists of about 48,000 distinct CDR3 sequences, roughly 18% of them appearing once. Sequencing was done on a sample of a population of CD138-negative cells sorted from bone marrow. These receptors all come from a donor over 35 with multiple myeloma.

The sample holds many counts of this clonotype. The chain has TRBV12-3 or TRBV12-4 and TRBJ1-5; D unclear. This CDR3 is 14 amino acids long. V lost 1 base and J lost 8, with 12 bases in between. The CDR3 sequence is CASSLERDRKPQHF. The CDR3 DNA follows: TGTGCCAGCAGTTTAGAAAGGGATCGTAAGCCCCAGCATTTT.

This clonotype has ten or more counts. The rearrangement links TRBV29-1 to TRBJ2-1; weak D call: TRBD1 (5 bases). Germline V lookup: CDR1 SQVTM, CDR2 ANQGSEA. V lost 6 bases and J 9 bases, leaving 12 bases between the germline ends. The CDR3 covers 11 residues. The CDR3 DNA is TGCAGCGTCCTTACAGGAGTTGAGCAGTTCTTC. Translated: CSVLTGVEQFF.

The chain carries TRBV29-1 and TRBJ2-1, with D hard to call. CDR1 is SQVTM, CDR2 ANQGSEA, per germline. This CDR3 contains 15 residues. V lost 5 bases and J lost 0, with 14 bases in between. Here the CDR3 reads CSVKAAQSSYNEQFF. The CDR3 nucleotides read TGCAGCGTTAAGGCGGCCCAAAGCTCCTACAATGAGCAGTTCTTC.

This clonotype was recorded at least ten times. This chain links TRBV5-1 with TRBJ1-4; D unresolved. Germline CDR1 and CDR2: SGHRS and YFSETQ. The CDR3 has 13 amino acids. V was clipped by 0 bases and J by 10 bases, with 10 bases between them. This chain's CDR3 is CASSLEGLGKLFF. In nucleotides, the CDR3 is TGCGCCAGCAGCTTGGAAGGTTTAGGAAAACTGTTTTTT.

This clonotype was counted at least ten times. V and J are TRBV19 and TRBJ1-1; 8 bases line up with TRBD1. J lost 3 bases, V lost 10 bases, and 7 bases had no gene match. The CDR3 length is 13 residues. Germline-derived CDR1 and CDR2 are LNHDA and SQIVND (reference sequence). The CDR3 sequence is CATGQGADTEAFF. In DNA form, the CDR3 reads TGTGCCACCGGCCAGGGGGCAGACACTGAAGCTTTCTTT.

This clonotype was recorded at least ten times. The J gene is TRBJ2-1, the V gene TRBV14; D assignment may be TRBD1 or TRBD2 (6 bases each). V lost 3 bases to trimming and J lost 6 bases, with 12 bases between them. Germline V gives CDR1 SGHDN, CDR2 FVKESK. The CDR3 has 14 residues. The CDR3 here is CASSQLPGANEQFF. In nucleotides, the CDR3 is TGTGCCAGCAGCCAGCTACCGGGGGCCAATGAGCAGTTCTTC.

The rearrangement joins TRBV5-4 to TRBJ2-5; 10 bases align to TRBD2. The CDR3 runs 15 residues. Germline V gene sequence: CDR1 SGHNT, CDR2 YYREEE (reference sequence). V was clipped by 2 bases and J by 2 bases; unmatched bases: 3. The CDR3 protein is CASSLAGGRQETQYF. The CDR3 coding sequence is TGTGCCAGCAGCTTAGCGGGAGGGCGACAAGAGACCCAGTACTTC.

This clonotype showed up just a few times. The V gene is TRBV5-1, the J gene TRBJ2-1, with D perhaps TRBD2 (5 bases). Trimming stripped 9 bases from V and 7 bases from J, with 11 bases between. The CDR3 totals 11 residues. Germline assignment: CDR1 SGHRS and CDR2 YFSETQ. The CDR3 nucleotides read TGCGCCACTATGGAGCGGAATGAGCAGTTCTTC. Translating it yields CATMERNEQFF.

This clonotype has ten or more counts. The rearrangement links TRBV29-1 to TRBJ2-1, with D possibly being TRBD1 (5 bases). CDR3 length equals 14 residues. Germline CDR1 SQVTM, CDR2 ANQGSEA. V lost 7 bases and J lost 4, with 17 bases in between. The DNA for the CDR3 is TGCAGCGCCGGACACTTCCCTTTATACAATGAGCAGTTCTTC. Translating gives CSAGHFPLYNEQFF.

Turning to this clonotype: A much larger clonotype is one base distant, so this may be a read error. J is TRBJ1-3 and V is TRBV14; D is unclear. V lost 6 bases and J 0 bases, leaving 15 bases between the germline ends. The CDR3 consists of 16 residues. Germline V gene data show CDR1 as SGHDN and CDR2 as FVKESK. The CDR3 nucleotides are TGTGCCAGCAGTCTAGGATTGGGGAGCTCTGGAAACACCATATATTTT. Amino acid sequence: CASSLGLGSSGNTIYF.

With regard to this clonotype: This clone may be a read error of a much larger clone one base away. The V and J genes are TRBV19 and TRBJ1-4, with D perhaps TRBD1 (6 bases). The CDR3 spans 14 residues. The germline CDR1 and CDR2 sequences are LNHDA and SQIVND (reference sequence). CDR3 sequence: CASSIKGVEERLFF. The CDR3 nucleotides are TGTGCCAGTAGTATTAAGGGGGTTGAAGAAAGACTGTTTTTT.

This clonotype was seen only a few times. The chain employs TRBV20-1 and TRBJ2-7, with TRBD2 identical over 9 bases. The V segment lost 3 bases and the J segment 5 bases; nucleotides outside the gene matches: 8. There are 14 residues in the CDR3. Germline loops: CDR1 DFQATT, CDR2 SNEGSKA (reference sequence). The CDR3 nucleotides read TGCAGTGCTAGTCGGGCGGGAGGGCCGCACGAGCAGTACTTC. Translation gives CSASRAGGPHEQYF.

This clonotype was found many times. The chain joins TRBV7-9 to TRBJ2-1, with D possibly TRBD1 on 5 matching bases. The CDR3 covers 15 residues. CDR1 is SEHNR and CDR2 is FQNEAQ in the germline V gene (reference sequence). V lost 1 base and J 1 base, leaving 8 bases between the germline ends. The CDR3 DNA follows: TGTGCCAGCAGCTTAGAGGGGTTATCCTACAATGAGCAGTTCTTC. This encodes CASSLEGLSYNEQFF.

For this clonotype: The conserved closing phenylalanine or tryptophan is absent in this CDR3, likely reflecting a read error. V is TRBV19 and J is TRBJ1-4, with D tentatively TRBD1 (5 bases). The germline CDR1 and CDR2 sequences are LNHDA and SQIVND (reference sequence). Trimming took 7 bases from V and 5 from J, leaving 14 bases between them. The CDR3 is made up of 14 amino acids. DNA for the CDR3: TGTGCCAGTACCACCGGAGGGGCCAATGAAAAACTGTTTTCT. Amino acid sequence: CASTTGGANEKLFS.

This chain links TRBV7-9 with TRBJ2-7, with D perhaps matching TRBD1 (5 bases). The CDR3 is 13 residues long. Germline values: CDR1 SEHNR, CDR2 FQNEAQ (reference sequence). V was pared by 5 bases and J by 8 bases, with 16 bases between. The CDR3 spells CASSPVDSHKQYF. In nucleotides, the CDR3 is TGTGCCAGCAGCCCCGTTGACAGCCACAAGCAGTACTTC.

J is TRBJ2-4 and V is TRBV7-8; 12 nucleotides line up with TRBD2. In germline, CDR1 is SGHVS, CDR2 FQNEAQ. The trim removed 1 base at V and 9 bases at J, leaving 10 bases unmatched. This CDR3 is built from 17 residues. In DNA form, the CDR3 reads TGTGCCAGCAGCTTAGTCTATTCTCTAGCGGGAGGGGGCATTCAGTACTTC. It is translated as CASSLVYSLAGGGIQYF.